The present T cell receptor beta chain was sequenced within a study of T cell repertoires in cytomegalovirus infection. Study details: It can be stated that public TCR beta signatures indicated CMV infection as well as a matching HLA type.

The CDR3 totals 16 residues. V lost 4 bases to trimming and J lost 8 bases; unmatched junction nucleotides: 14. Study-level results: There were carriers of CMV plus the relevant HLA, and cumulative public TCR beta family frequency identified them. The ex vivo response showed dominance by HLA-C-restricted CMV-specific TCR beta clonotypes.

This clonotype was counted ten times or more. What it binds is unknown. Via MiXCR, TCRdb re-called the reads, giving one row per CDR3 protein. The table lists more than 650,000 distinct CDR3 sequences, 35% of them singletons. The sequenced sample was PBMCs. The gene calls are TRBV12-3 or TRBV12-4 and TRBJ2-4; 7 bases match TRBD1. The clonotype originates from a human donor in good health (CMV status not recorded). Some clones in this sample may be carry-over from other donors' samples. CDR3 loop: CASSWSGRSQGDIQYF. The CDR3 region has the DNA TGTGCCAGCAGTTGGTCGGGGCGAAGCCAGGGGGACATTCAGTACTTC.